A single sample is the source of the 21 T cell receptor beta chains below, sequenced in a study of PD-1 blockade in classical Hodgkin lymphoma. Time point: cycle 4 day 1 (C4D1), after 5 to 7 weeks of nivolumab. All patients relapsed after autologous stem cell transplantation, and brentuximab vedotin exposure varied. Data came from immunoSEQ multiplex PCR; TCRdb stores just in-frame clones and leaves some out. The profile covers approximately 100,000 clones, with 75% to 85% appearing a single time and about 17% taken by the ten largest. The sample was peripheral blood mononuclear cells (PBMCs), taken before the fourth cycle of nivolumab. These TCRs come from a human donor with classical Hodgkin lymphoma.

This clone was detected only a few times. V and J are TRBV10-3 and TRBJ2-1; D gene uncertain. CDR1 is ENHRY, CDR2 SYGVKD, per germline. V dropped 11 bases and J dropped 7 bases, with 15 bases sitting between them. There are 12 residues in the CDR3. CDR3 bases: TGTGCCGCGAGCTACGGACCTAATGAGCAGTTCTTC. It yields the protein CAASYGPNEQFF.

The V gene is TRBV19, the J gene TRBJ1-1, with 7 bases fitting TRBD1. This CDR3 contains 14 residues. The germline V gene has CDR1 LNHDA and CDR2 SQIVND (reference sequence). Trimming removed 3 bases from V and 5 bases from J; junction bases left unmatched: 6. The CDR3 DNA is TGTGCCAGTAGTATCACAGGGGAAGGGACTGAAGCTTTCTTT. This codes for CASSITGEGTEAFF.

The V gene is TRBV14, the J gene TRBJ2-2; D gene unclear. Deletions cut 3 bases from V and 6 bases from J, with 5 bases between. Looked up from germline, CDR1 is SGHDN and CDR2 is FVKESK. This CDR3 is built from 12 residues. The CDR3 here is CASSHVAGELFF. In DNA form, the CDR3 reads TGTGCCAGCAGCCACGTGGCCGGGGAGCTGTTTTTT.

This chain links TRBV2 with TRBJ2-5; TRBD2 aligns across 10 bases. V lost 6 bases to trimming and J lost 2 bases; unmatched junction nucleotides: 9. The CDR3 spans 16 residues. In germline, CDR1 is SNHLY, CDR2 FYNNEI. The CDR3 DNA sequence: TGTGCCAGCAGCACCATGAGGACTAGCGGACAAGAGACCCAGTACTTC. It is translated as CASSTMRTSGQETQYF. Full variable domain (rest looked up from reference TRBV2 and TRBJ2-5): EPEVTQTPSHQVTQMGQEVILRCVPISNHLYFYWYRQILGQKVEFLVSFYNNEISEKSEIFDDQFSVERPDGSNFTLKIRSTKLEDSAMYFCASSTMRTSGQETQYFGPGTRLLVL.

In this sample, this clone turned up once. This chain connects TRBV5-1 to TRBJ2-7; D gene uncertain. V was clipped by 4 bases and J by 0 bases, with 5 bases between them. Germline CDR1 and CDR2: SGHRS and YFSETQ. The CDR3 covers 12 residues. The CDR3 region is CASSASSYEQYF. The CDR3 DNA sequence: TGCGCCAGCAGCGCGAGCTCCTACGAGCAGTACTTC. The full variable domain, with the rest looked up from reference TRBV5-1 and TRBJ2-7, is KAGVTQTPRYLIKTRGQQVTLSCSPISGHRSVSWYQQTPGQGLQFLFEYFSETQRNKGNFPGRFSGRQFSNSRSEMNVSTLELGDSALYLCASSASSYEQYFGPGTRLTVT.

This clone was picked up a small number of times. This rearrangement joins TRBV5-1 to TRBJ1-1; D is undetermined. From germline, CDR1 is SGHRS and CDR2 YFSETQ. V lost 9 bases to trimming and J lost 1 base, with 16 bases between them. The CDR3 runs to 14 residues. CDR3 region: CATTTGQQNTEAFF. The CDR3 nucleotides are TGCGCCACGACTACCGGGCAACAGAACACTGAAGCTTTCTTT.

The rearrangement uses TRBV14 and TRBJ2-1; 11 positions agree with TRBD2. The CDR3 has 16 residues. Trimming cost V 5 bases and J 8 bases; bases outside gene matches: 11. CDR1 is SGHDN, CDR2 FVKESK, per germline. The CDR3 DNA reads TGTGCCAGCAGCTCCCCCTGGCTAGCGGGAGGACATGAGCAGTTCTTC. It yields the protein CASSSPWLAGGHEQFF.

This clone occurred once. J is TRBJ2-7 and V is TRBV18; possibly TRBD1 for D (5 bases). Germline assignment: CDR1 KGHSH and CDR2 LQKENI. The germline V and J ends were trimmed by 3 bases and 4 bases, with 22 bases remaining between them. This CDR3 contains 17 residues. CDR3 coding DNA: TGTGCCAGCTCACCTCAAATAGGGGCTTATCGTGATTACGAGCAGTACTTC. This codes for CASSPQIGAYRDYEQYF.

In this sample, this clone turned up once. The chain couples TRBV15 to TRBJ2-5, with 11 bases fitting TRBD1. J lost 4 bases, V lost 5 bases, and 3 bases had no gene match. Per germline, CDR1 LNHNV and CDR2 YYDKDF (reference sequence). The length of the CDR3 is 14 residues. This chain's CDR3 is CATSRGQGGETQYF. The CDR3 DNA reads TGTGCCACCAGCCGGGGACAGGGGGGAGAGACCCAGTACTTC. Looking up the rest from reference TRBV15 and TRBJ2-5 gives the full variable domain: DAMVIQNPRYQVTQFGKPVTLSCSQTLNHNVMYWYQQKSSQAPKLLFHYYDKDFNNEADTPDNFQSRRPNTSFCFLDIRSPGLGDTAMYLCATSRGQGGETQYFGPGTRLLVL.

This chain joins TRBV7-2 and TRBJ2-3, with 10 bases identical to TRBD1. Germline-derived CDR1 and CDR2 are SGHTA and FQGNSA. J was trimmed by 4 bases and V by 4 bases; bases with no gene match: 2. The CDR3 is made up of 14 amino acids. As DNA, the CDR3 is TGTGCCAGCAGCTGGGACAGGGGATCAGATACGCAGTATTTT. Protein sequence: CASSWDRGSDTQYF.

This clone showed up just a few times. The chain couples TRBV10-3 to TRBJ2-7, with 8 bases aligning to TRBD2. The CDR3 covers 15 residues. The V gene's germline CDR1 is ENHRY and CDR2 SYGVKD. V trimming: 4 bases; J trimming: 7 bases; junction bases outside the gene matches: 12. The CDR3 spells CAISADGRAQGEQYF. The CDR3 nucleotides read TGTGCCATCAGTGCTGACGGGAGGGCCCAGGGTGAGCAGTACTTC.

The V call is TRBV5-4, the J call TRBJ1-3; D is uncertain. The germline V and J ends were trimmed by 0 bases and 1 base, with 8 bases remaining between them. The CDR3 covers 15 residues. The germline CDR1 and CDR2 sequences are SGHNT and YYREEE (reference sequence). The CDR3 region is CASSLVGRSGNTIYF. In DNA form, the CDR3 reads TGTGCCAGCAGCTTGGTTGGCAGGTCTGGAAACACCATATATTTT.

V and J are TRBV15 and TRBJ2-1, with D possibly TRBD1 on 6 matching bases. The CDR3 runs 15 residues. Germline assignment: CDR1 LNHNV and CDR2 YYDKDF (reference sequence). V gave up 7 bases and J gave up 2 bases, with 15 bases separating them. CDR3 nucleotides: TGTGCCACCACCTCTCCGGACAGAGCCTACAATGAGCAGTTCTTC. Protein product: CATTSPDRAYNEQFF.

The CDR3 region has the DNA TGTGCCAGCAGTTCCGTACTAGCGCAGACCCAGTACTTC. Protein product: CASSSVLAQTQYF. The chain combines TRBV27 with TRBJ2-5, with 7 bases aligning to TRBD2. The ends lost 4 bases at V and 6 bases at J; junction bases unmatched: 5. The germline V gene encodes CDR1 MNHEY and CDR2 SMNVEV (reference sequence). The CDR3 runs to 13 residues.

The count of this clone is one. The J gene is TRBJ1-2, the V gene TRBV15; 9 bases are a match to TRBD1. V lost 2 bases and J lost 8; bases outside the gene matches: 12. CDR1 is LNHNV, CDR2 YYDKDF, per germline (reference sequence). The CDR3 is 16 amino acids. The CDR3 DNA is TGTGCCACCAGCAGAAACCCGGGACAGGGACTAGGGGGCTACACCTTC. Encoded protein: CATSRNPGQGLGGYTF.

This chain uses TRBV19 with TRBJ2-2, with D perhaps matching TRBD1 (5 bases). The length of the CDR3 is 16 residues. Trimming took 3 bases from V and 4 from J, leaving 15 bases between them. Germline loops: CDR1 LNHDA, CDR2 SQIVND (reference sequence). CDR3 nucleotide sequence: TGTGCCAGTAGTATTCTGGTGGGGCGCGGCACCGGGGAGCTGTTTTTT. Its protein is CASSILVGRGTGELFF.

The chain employs TRBV2 and TRBJ2-7; D call uncertain. Looked up from germline, CDR1 is SNHLY and CDR2 is FYNNEI. The CDR3 extends over 14 amino acids. V was cut by 7 bases and J by 0 bases, with 13 bases left in between. The CDR3 coding sequence is TGTGCCAGCAAGCTAGGACGGAACTCCTACGAGCAGTACTTC. Encoded protein: CASKLGRNSYEQYF.

The rearrangement links TRBV6-5 to TRBJ2-2, with a possible D match to TRBD1 (6 bases). CDR1 is MNHEY and CDR2 is SVGAGI in the germline V gene. The ends were cut back, 7 bases at V and 6 bases at J, with 18 bases in the middle. The CDR3 loop spans 15 amino acids. This CDR3 is CASNGRTELAGELFF. CDR3 nucleotides: TGTGCCAGCAATGGACGGACAGAGTTAGCCGGGGAGCTGTTTTTT.

The count of this clone is one. As DNA, the CDR3 is TGTGCCAGCAGCCCAGAAAACATCGCGACAGGGAAGGGAAGGGCCCAGTACTTC. Protein: CASSPENIATGKGRAQYF. The V gene is TRBV7-9, the J gene TRBJ2-5; 7 bases are shared with TRBD1. The CDR3 length is 18 residues. Germline-derived CDR1 and CDR2 are SEHNR and FQNEAQ (reference sequence). Trimming cost V 5 bases and J 9 bases; bases outside gene matches: 24.

V is TRBV5-1 and J is TRBJ2-1, with TRBD2 matching 7 bases. With 5 bases clipped from V and 5 bases from J, the junction kept 7 bases outside the gene matches. The CDR3 extends over 14 amino acids. Germline V gives CDR1 SGHRS, CDR2 YFSETQ. CDR3 bases: TGCGCCAGCAGAGTCCCTAGCGGAGACAATGAGCAGTTCTTC. It translates to CASRVPSGDNEQFF.

CDR3 sequence reads: CASRRGLGEKLFF. The CDR3 bases are TGCGCCAGCAGGAGGGGGCTAGGTGAAAAACTGTTTTTT. The V and J genes are TRBV5-1 and TRBJ1-4; 7 bases match TRBD1. From germline, CDR1 is SGHRS and CDR2 YFSETQ. The CDR3 sequence is 13 residues long. V was clipped by 5 bases and J by 7 bases; unmatched bases: 5. The full variable domain, rest sourced from reference TRBV5-1 and TRBJ1-4, is KAGVTQTPRYLIKTRGQQVTLSCSPISGHRSVSWYQQTPGQGLQFLFEYFSETQRNKGNFPGRFSGRQFSNSRSEMNVSTLELGDSALYLCASRRGLGEKLFFGSGTQLSVL.